This T cell receptor (beta chain) was identified in a study of cytomegalovirus exposure and HLA in healthy donors. Findings and limits, study-wide: Per a later analysis, HLA-associated TCR beta chains showed more clonal expansion than other, equally common TCR beta chains.

About this clone: Its target is not known.

The PCR used 60 Vbeta and 13 Jbeta primers. Sequencing was performed with immunoSEQ multiplex PCR; in TCRdb, only in-frame clones are kept and a portion is missing. The table includes approximately 110,000 clones, about 73% detected once. The receptor comes from a woman aged 40 to 50 in good health and CMV-seronegative. The source material was PBMCs.

CDR3 region: CASSRFETYEQYF. Written as DNA, the CDR3 is TGTGCCAGCAGCCGGTTCGAGACCTACGAGCAGTACTTC. The chain has TRBV7-7 and TRBJ2-7; unclear D gene. The CDR3 is 13 residues long. Trimming stripped 5 bases from V and 2 bases from J, with 10 bases between. Per the germline V gene, CDR1 is SSHAT and CDR2 is FNYEAQ (reference sequence).